This T cell receptor beta chain was recorded in a study of CD8 T cells in ankylosing spondylitis. Regarding the study as a whole: Significant enrichment of disease-linked clones was reportedly seen in matched ankylosing spondylitis synovial fluid. With a CD8+ phenotype, disease-linked clones were relatively rare in peripheral blood. Prior work had noted some motif variants in reactive arthritis blood and synovial fluid. In ankylosing spondylitis blood, a motif of roughly eight highly homologous TCR beta variants appeared characteristic.

The germline gives CDR1 SNHLY, CDR2 FYNNEI. This CDR3 has 17 amino acids. V dropped 6 bases and J dropped 3; count of bases not matched to a gene: 12. Library preparation for TCR beta used quantitative 5'-RACE with molecular barcodes. TCRdb reprocessed the 5' RACE reads via MiXCR and lists one record per CDR3 protein. The sample consists of 400,000 or so distinct CDR3 sequences, around 26% of them appearing once. Comments on this clonotype: The antigen remains unidentified.

The clonotype comes from a male donor with ankylosing spondylitis. Sequencing was performed on blood, either unsorted or a sorted T cell fraction (not recorded which). The chain has TRBV2 and TRBJ1-4; 8 bases agree with TRBD1. The CDR3 coding sequence is TGTGCCAGCAGGAGGGGGTCTGGACAGGGCCCTAATGAAAAACTGTTTTTT. Amino acids: CASRRGSGQGPNEKLFF. Together with reference TRBV2 and TRBJ1-4, the CDR3 gives the full variable domain: EPEVTQTPSHQVTQMGQEVILRCVPISNHLYFYWYRQILGQKVEFLVSFYNNEISEKSEIFDDQFSVERPDGSNFTLKIRSTKLEDSAMYFCASRRGSGQGPNEKLFFGSGTQLSVL.